The T cell receptor (beta chain) described here comes from a study of cytomegalovirus exposure and HLA in healthy donors. Germline CDR1 reads WSHSY; CDR2 reads SAAADI. After removal of 6 bases from V and 9 bases from J, the junction contained 8 bases not matched to a gene. The CDR3 loop spans 14 amino acids. PCR primers comprised 60 Vbeta and 13 Jbeta primers. The table came from immunoSEQ multiplex PCR; TCRdb's copy has only in-frame clones and leaves some out. The table shows about 94,000 clones, with roughly four fifths occurring only once. This chain links TRBV10-2 with TRBJ2-1; 10 bases match TRBD2. This receptor was obtained from a human donor in good health. The sequencing sample was made of PBMCs. CDR3 protein: CASRERGGSFEQFF. The CDR3 nucleotides read TGCGCCAGCAGGGAGCGGGGGGGCTCTTTTGAGCAGTTCTTC.